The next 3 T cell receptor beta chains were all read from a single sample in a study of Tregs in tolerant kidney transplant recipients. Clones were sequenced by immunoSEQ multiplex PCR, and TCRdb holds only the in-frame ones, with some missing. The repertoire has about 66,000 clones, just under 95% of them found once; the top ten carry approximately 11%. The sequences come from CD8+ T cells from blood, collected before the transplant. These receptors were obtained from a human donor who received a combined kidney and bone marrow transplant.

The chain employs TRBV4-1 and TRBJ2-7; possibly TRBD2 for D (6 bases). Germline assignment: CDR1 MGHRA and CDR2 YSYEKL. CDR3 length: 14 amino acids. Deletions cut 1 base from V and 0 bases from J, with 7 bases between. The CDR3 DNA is TGCGCCAGCAGCCAAGCGCGGGACTCCTACGAGCAGTACTTC. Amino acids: CASSQARDSYEQYF.

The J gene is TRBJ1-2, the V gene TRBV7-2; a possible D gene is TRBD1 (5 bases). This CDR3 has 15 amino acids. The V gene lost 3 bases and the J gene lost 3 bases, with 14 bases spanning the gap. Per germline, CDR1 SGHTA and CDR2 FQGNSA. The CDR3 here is CASSFDGGEYYGYTF. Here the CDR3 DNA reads TGTGCCAGCAGCTTCGACGGGGGAGAGTACTATGGCTACACCTTC.

CDR3 residues: CATSGTGPGGYTF. Here the CDR3 DNA reads TGTGCCACCAGCGGTACAGGGCCGGGAGGCTACACCTTC. The chain employs TRBV15 and TRBJ1-2, with D possibly being TRBD1 (6 bases). Per the germline V gene, CDR1 is LNHNV and CDR2 is YYDKDF (reference sequence). The ends were cut back, 5 bases at V and 8 bases at J, with 15 bases in the middle. The CDR3 has 13 residues.